This T cell receptor beta chain was recorded in a study of T cell responses to AZD1222 COVID-19 vaccine. Findings of the study overall: Repertoires were collected only later (after the peak T cell response had occurred).

Worth noting for this clone: Its antigen remains unknown.

Trimming shortened V by 2 bases and J by 2 bases, and 7 bases separated the two germline ends. CDR3 size: 14 residues. Germline assignment: CDR1 MNHEY and CDR2 SMNVEV (reference sequence). Sequencing used immunoSEQ multiplex PCR; TCRdb keeps in-frame clones, though not all of them. The table includes more than 95,000 clones, 75% to 85% detected once. This TCR was recovered from an adult who received the AZD1222 COVID-19 vaccine. The material sequenced was peripheral blood, taken 28 days after the second AZD1222 dose. This sequence joins TRBV27 and TRBJ1-3; the D gene is possibly TRBD1 (5 bases). Here the CDR3 reads CASSLGRAGNTIYF. The CDR3 DNA is TGTGCCAGCAGTTTAGGCAGGGCTGGAAACACCATATATTTT.